Below are 6 T cell receptor beta chains sequenced from a single sample in a study of glioma-infiltrating T cells. The iRepertoire nested amplicon-rescue multiplex PCR amplified TCR alpha and beta CDR3s from RNA. TCRdb itself ran the multiplex PCR reads through MiXCR, one entry per CDR3 protein. This repertoire shows more than 300,000 distinct CDR3 sequences, 41% found once; its top ten account for 12%. Material: glioma tissue, nonneoplastic brain tissue, or PBMCs (not recorded which). These receptors all stem from a human donor with low-grade glioma or glioblastoma, undergoing nonglioma brain surgery, or in good health (not recorded which).

This clonotype has just one count. The chain is built from TRBV15 and TRBJ2-6; D not certain. The CDR3 has 14 amino acids. The V and J ends lost 4 bases and 2 bases respectively, with 6 bases between them. Germline CDR1 LNHNV, CDR2 YYDKDF (reference sequence). CDR3 residues: CATSTHTGANVLTF. CDR3 nucleotides: TGTGCCACCAGCACCCACACTGGGGCCAACGTCCTGACTTTC.

With respect to this clonotype: This is likely a read error, given that the CDR3 carries no conserved phenylalanine or tryptophan at its end. The V gene is TRBV20-1, the J gene TRBJ1-5; D remains ambiguous. The CDR3 covers 14 residues. The germline gives CDR1 DFQATT, CDR2 SNEGSKA (reference sequence). V was trimmed by 5 bases and J by 4 bases, leaving 15 bases between them. The CDR3 loop is CSAWTSSGNQPQHI. In DNA, the CDR3 is TGCAGTGCTTGGACTAGTTCGGGAAATCAGCCCCAGCATATT.

In regard to this clonotype: A read error may explain this, as a much larger clone is one base away. The chain carries TRBV6-6 and TRBJ2-5; a possible D gene is TRBD1 (6 bases). The CDR3 is made up of 14 amino acids. The germline V gene has CDR1 MNHNY and CDR2 SVGAGI (reference sequence). In nucleotides, the CDR3 is TGTGCCAGCAGTTACATGCGACAGGTAGAGACCAAGTACTTC. Protein sequence: CASSYMRQVETKYF.

This clonotype appeared many times. This chain links TRBV28 with TRBJ2-7; TRBD2 matches 8 bases. Per germline, CDR1 MDHEN and CDR2 SYDVKM. The trim removed 1 base at V and 0 bases at J, leaving 2 bases unmatched. CDR3 length: 15 residues. The CDR3 region is CASSLSSGFSYEQYF. Written as DNA, the CDR3 is TGTGCCAGCAGTTTATCTAGCGGGTTCTCCTACGAGCAGTACTTC.

This chain links TRBV4-3 with TRBJ2-1; tentative D call: TRBD2 (6 bases). Trimming took 5 bases from V and 7 from J, leaving 21 bases between them. The CDR3 runs 16 residues. Germline loops: CDR1 LGHNA, CDR2 YSLEER. The CDR3 sequence: CASSSVRSSGPNEQFF. In nucleotides, the CDR3 is TGCGCCAGCAGCTCTGTCCGGAGTAGCGGTCCAAATGAGCAGTTCTTC.

This clonotype was counted at least ten times. The V and J genes are TRBV27 and TRBJ1-1; 8 bases align to TRBD1. CDR1 and CDR2 (germline): MNHEY, SMNVEV (reference sequence). The CDR3 has 14 amino acids. The trim removed 5 bases at V and 1 base at J, leaving 3 bases unmatched. CDR3 residues: CASSPQGANTEAFF. The CDR3 DNA sequence: TGTGCCAGCAGTCCCCAGGGGGCGAACACTGAAGCTTTCTTT.